This T cell receptor beta chain was observed in a study of blood T cell repertoires in COVID-19. Study in general: The origin of the acute and convalescent COVID-19 samples was the United States, Italy and Spain.

The J segment lost 7 bases and the V segment lost 0 bases, leaving 3 bases of the junction unmatched. This CDR3 is 14 amino acids long. Germline values: CDR1 SGHRS, CDR2 YFSETQ. Data came from immunoSEQ multiplex PCR; TCRdb stores just in-frame clones and leaves some out. The sample has about 210,000 clones, approximately 80% seen once. Clinical history as reported by participants underpinned cohort assignment. Two negative PCRs, clearance, or symptom resolution were required of recovered Cohort 3 donors. The receptor was derived from a man aged 35 to 55 who had recovered from COVID-19. The sample was PBMCs or T cells enriched from blood (not recorded which). The genes are TRBV5-1 and TRBJ2-1; TRBD2 matches 8 bases. The CDR3 bases are TGCGCCAGCAGCTTGGTTGGCGGGGGGAATGAGCAGTTCTTC. This encodes CASSLVGGGNEQFF. Full variable domain (rest looked up from reference TRBV5-1 and TRBJ2-1): KAGVTQTPRYLIKTRGQQVTLSCSPISGHRSVSWYQQTPGQGLQFLFEYFSETQRNKGNFPGRFSGRQFSNSRSEMNVSTLELGDSALYLCASSLVGGGNEQFFGPGTRLTVL.